This T cell receptor (beta chain) was identified during a study of shared clonotypes between healthy human individuals. TCRdb's table, derived via immunoSEQ multiplex PCR, lists solely in-frame clones and lacks some. The top ten hold 0.25% to 0.35% of the sample, which has about 580,000 clones, more than 95% seen once. Naive CD8 cells, CD45RO-negative and positively selected for CCR7, excluded terminally differentiated effector memory CD45RA+ cells. The V end was cut by 1 base, the J end by 5 bases, with 21 bases between. Germline CDR1 reads LGHNA; CDR2 reads YSLEER. The CDR3 spans 18 residues. Sequenced: naive CD8+ T cells sorted from blood. The sequence came from a man aged 25-40 years in good health. The chain recombines TRBV4-3 with TRBJ2-1; D is uncertain. Written as DNA, the CDR3 is TGCGCCAGCAGCCAAGGGTGGGCTCAGCTGAGAGAAAACAATGAGCAGTTCTTC. It is translated as CASSQGWAQLRENNEQFF.